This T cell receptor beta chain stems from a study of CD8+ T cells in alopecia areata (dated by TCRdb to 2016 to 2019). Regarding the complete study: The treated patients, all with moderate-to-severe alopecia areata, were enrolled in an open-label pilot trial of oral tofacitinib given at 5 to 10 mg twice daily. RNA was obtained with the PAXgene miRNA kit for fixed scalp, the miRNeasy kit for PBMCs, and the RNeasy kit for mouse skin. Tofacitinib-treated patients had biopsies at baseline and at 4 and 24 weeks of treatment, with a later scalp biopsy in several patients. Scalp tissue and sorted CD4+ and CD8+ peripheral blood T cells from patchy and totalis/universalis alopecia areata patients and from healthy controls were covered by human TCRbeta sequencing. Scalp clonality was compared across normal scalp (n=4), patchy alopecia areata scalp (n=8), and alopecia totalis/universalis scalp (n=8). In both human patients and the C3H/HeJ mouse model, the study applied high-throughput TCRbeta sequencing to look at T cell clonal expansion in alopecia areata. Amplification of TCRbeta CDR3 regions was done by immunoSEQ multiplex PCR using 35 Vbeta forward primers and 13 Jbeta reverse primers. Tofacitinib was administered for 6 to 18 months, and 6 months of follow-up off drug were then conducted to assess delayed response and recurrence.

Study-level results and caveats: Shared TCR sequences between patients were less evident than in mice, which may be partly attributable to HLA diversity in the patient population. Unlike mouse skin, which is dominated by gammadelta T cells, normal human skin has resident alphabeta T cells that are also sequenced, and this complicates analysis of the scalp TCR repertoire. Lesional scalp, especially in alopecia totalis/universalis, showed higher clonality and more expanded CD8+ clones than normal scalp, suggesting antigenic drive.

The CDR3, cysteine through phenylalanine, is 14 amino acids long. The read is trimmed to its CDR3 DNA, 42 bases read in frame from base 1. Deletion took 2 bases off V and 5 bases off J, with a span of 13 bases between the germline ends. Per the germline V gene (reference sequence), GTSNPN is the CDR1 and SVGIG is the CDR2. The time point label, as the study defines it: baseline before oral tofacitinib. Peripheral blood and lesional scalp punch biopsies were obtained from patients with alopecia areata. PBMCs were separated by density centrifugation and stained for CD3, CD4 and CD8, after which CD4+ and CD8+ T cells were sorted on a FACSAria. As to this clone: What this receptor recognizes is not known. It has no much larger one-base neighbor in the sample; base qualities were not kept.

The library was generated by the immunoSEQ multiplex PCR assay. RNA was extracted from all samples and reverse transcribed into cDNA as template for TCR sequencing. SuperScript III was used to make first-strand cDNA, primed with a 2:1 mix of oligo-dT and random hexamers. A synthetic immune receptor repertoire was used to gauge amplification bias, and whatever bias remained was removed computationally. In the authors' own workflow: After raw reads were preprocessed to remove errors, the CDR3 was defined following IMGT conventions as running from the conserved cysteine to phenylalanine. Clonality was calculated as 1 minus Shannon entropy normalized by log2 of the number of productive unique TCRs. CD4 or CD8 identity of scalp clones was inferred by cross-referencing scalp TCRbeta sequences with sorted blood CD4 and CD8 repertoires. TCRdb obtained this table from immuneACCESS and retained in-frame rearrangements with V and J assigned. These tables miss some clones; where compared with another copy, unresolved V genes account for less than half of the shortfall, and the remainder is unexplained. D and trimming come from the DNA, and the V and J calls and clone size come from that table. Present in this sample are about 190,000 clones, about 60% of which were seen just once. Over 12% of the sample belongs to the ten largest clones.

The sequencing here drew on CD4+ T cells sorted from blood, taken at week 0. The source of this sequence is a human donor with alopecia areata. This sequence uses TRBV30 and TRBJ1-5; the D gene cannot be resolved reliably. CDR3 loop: CAWSPAPLHQPQHF. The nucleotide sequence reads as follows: TGTGCCTGGAGTCCAGCACCACTACATCAGCCCCAGCATTTT.